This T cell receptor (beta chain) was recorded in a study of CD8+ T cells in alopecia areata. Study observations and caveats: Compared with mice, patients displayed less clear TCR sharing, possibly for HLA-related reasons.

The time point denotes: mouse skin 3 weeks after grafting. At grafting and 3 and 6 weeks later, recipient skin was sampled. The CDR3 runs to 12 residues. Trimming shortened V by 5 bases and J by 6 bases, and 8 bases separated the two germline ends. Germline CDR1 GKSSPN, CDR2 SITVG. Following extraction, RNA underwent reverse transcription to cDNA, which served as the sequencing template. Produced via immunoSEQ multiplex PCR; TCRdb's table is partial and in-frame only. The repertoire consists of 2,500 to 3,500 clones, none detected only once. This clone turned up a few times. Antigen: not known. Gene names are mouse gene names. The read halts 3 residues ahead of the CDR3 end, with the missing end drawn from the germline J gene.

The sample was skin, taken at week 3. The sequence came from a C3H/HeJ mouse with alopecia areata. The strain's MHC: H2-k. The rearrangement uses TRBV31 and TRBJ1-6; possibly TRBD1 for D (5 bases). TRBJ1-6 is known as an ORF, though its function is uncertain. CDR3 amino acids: CAWQGVNSPLYF. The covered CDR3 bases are TGTGCCTGGCAGGGAGTTAATTCGCCC.